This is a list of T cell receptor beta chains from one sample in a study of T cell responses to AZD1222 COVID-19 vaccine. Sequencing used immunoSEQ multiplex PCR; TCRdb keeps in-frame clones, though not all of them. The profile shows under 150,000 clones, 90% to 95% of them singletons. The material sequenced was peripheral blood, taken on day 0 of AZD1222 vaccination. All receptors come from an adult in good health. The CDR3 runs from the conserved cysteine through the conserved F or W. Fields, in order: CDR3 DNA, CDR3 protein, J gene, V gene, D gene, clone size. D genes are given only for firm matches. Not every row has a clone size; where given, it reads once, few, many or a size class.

TGTGCCAGCAGTCAGCTCAGAAATGAGCAGTTCTTC	CASSQLRNEQFF	TRBJ2-1	TRBV6-2/TRBV6-3	NA	NA
TGTGCCAGCAGCCAGGTGGAGCAACCAGATACGCAGTATTTT	CASSQVEQPDTQYF	TRBJ2-3	TRBV4-2	NA	NA
TGTGCCAGTATAGACAGGGGTTATTCTGAAGCTTTCTTT	CASIDRGYSEAFF	TRBJ1-1	TRBV19	TRBD1	NA
TGTGCCAGCAGCCAAGTTGGAGGAGAGACCCAGTACTTC	CASSQVGGETQYF	TRBJ2-5	TRBV3-1/TRBV3-2	NA	NA
TGTGCCAGCTCACGACCCCGGACTAGCGGGAGTGAAGATACGCAGTATTTT	CASSRPRTSGSEDTQYF	TRBJ2-3	TRBV18	TRBD2	NA
TGCGCCAGCAGCCATCCTCAGGGGGCGCGGATGGCTAATGAAAAACTGTTTTTT	CASSHPQGARMANEKLFF	TRBJ1-4	TRBV4-1	TRBD1	NA
TGTGCCAGCAGCCACAGCTCATCCGGGACCCAGTACTTC	CASSHSSSGTQYF	TRBJ2-5	TRBV14	NA	NA
TGTGCCAGTAGGGACCTGAGTGACGAGCAGTACTTC	CASRDLSDEQYF	TRBJ2-7	TRBV19	NA	NA
TGTGCCAGCAGACGGGACAGGCTCTCTGGAAACACCATATATTTT	CASRRDRLSGNTIYF	TRBJ1-3	TRBV7-2	TRBD1	NA
TGTGCCAGCAGCTTTTTAGCGGGAGGCACAGATACGCAGTATTTT	CASSFLAGGTDTQYF	TRBJ2-3	TRBV7-2	TRBD2	NA
TGTGCCAGCAGCGGAGAGCGGGAGGGGGCCAGGCATGAGCAGTTCTTC	CASSGEREGARHEQFF	TRBJ2-1	TRBV7-2	TRBD2	NA
TGTGCCAGCAGTGCGTCGCGGGACTACGAGCAGTACTTC	CASSASRDYEQYF	TRBJ2-7	TRBV2	NA	NA
TGTGCCAGCAGCCAAAGGACAGGGGGCCGGGGCTACACCTTC	CASSQRTGGRGYTF	TRBJ1-2	TRBV3-1/TRBV3-2	TRBD1	once
TGCGCCAGCAGTGATTTGGGAAGGCTTAACAATGAGCAGTTCTTC	CASSDLGRLNNEQFF	TRBJ2-1	TRBV10-1	NA	NA
TGTGCCAGCAGCTTAGAGAGGTCACCCCTCCACTTT	CASSLERSPLHF	TRBJ1-6	TRBV7-9	NA	NA
TGTGCCAGCAGCTTAGTCATACAAGAGACCCAGTACTTC	CASSLVIQETQYF	TRBJ2-5	TRBV7-2	NA	NA
TGTGCCAGTAGCCACCTCGCGCCCCCGGCGGCTTTCTTT	CASSHLAPPAAFF	TRBJ1-1	TRBV19	NA	few
TGTGCCTGGAGTGGGGGAGGCCAATTGGCTTTCTTT	CAWSGGGQLAFF	TRBJ1-1	TRBV30	NA	once
TGTGCCTGGAGTGGACAGGGGGCAGGTGGCTACACCTTC	CAWSGQGAGGYTF	TRBJ1-2	TRBV30	TRBD1	NA
TGTGCCAGCAGCTTGGTGGGACAGAATGACGCTGAAGCTTTCTTT	CASSLVGQNDAEAFF	TRBJ1-1	TRBV5-6	TRBD1	NA
TGTGCCAGTAGTATGGGCGCAGGGGCGAGGGAGCAGTACTTC	CASSMGAGAREQYF	TRBJ2-7	TRBV19	NA	once
TGTGCCAGTAGTATCGTGGGGACAGGACTAATATATAGCAATCAGCCCCAGCATTTT	CASSIVGTGLIYSNQPQHF	TRBJ1-5	TRBV19	TRBD1	NA